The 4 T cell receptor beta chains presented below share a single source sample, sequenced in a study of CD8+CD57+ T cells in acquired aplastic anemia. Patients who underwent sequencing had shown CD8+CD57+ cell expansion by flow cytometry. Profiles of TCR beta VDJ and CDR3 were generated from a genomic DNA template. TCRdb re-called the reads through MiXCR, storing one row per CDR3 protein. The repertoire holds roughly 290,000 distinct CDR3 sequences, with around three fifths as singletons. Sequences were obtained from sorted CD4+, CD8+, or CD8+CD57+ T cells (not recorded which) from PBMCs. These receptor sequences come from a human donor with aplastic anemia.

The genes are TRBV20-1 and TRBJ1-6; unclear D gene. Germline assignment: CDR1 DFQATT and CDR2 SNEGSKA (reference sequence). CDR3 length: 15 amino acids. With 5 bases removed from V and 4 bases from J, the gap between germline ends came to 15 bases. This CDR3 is CSAQEAGGYNSPLHF. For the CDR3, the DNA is TGCAGTGCTCAAGAGGCAGGAGGGTATAATTCACCCCTCCACTTT.

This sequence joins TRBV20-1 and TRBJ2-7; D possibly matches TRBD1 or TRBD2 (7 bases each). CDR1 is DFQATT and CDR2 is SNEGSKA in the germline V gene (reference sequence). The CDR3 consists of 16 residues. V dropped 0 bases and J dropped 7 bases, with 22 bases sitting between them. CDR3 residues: CSARDLDRAPGGEQYF. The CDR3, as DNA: TGCAGTGCTAGAGACCTCGACAGGGCACCGGGGGGTGAGCAGTACTTC.

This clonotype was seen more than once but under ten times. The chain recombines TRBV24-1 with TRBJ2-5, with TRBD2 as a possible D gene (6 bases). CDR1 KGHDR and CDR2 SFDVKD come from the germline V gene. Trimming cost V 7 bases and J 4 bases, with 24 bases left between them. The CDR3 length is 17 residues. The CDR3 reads CATRKYPEGSNGETQYF. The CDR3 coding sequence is TGTGCCACCAGAAAGTACCCGGAGGGGTCCAACGGAGAGACCCAGTACTTC.

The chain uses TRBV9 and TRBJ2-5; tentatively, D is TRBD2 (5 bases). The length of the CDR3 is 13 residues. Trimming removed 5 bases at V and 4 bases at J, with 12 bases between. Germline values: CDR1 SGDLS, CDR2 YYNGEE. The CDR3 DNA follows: TGTGCCAGCAGTGCGGGTCGGGGAGAGACCCAGTACTTC. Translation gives CASSAGRGETQYF.